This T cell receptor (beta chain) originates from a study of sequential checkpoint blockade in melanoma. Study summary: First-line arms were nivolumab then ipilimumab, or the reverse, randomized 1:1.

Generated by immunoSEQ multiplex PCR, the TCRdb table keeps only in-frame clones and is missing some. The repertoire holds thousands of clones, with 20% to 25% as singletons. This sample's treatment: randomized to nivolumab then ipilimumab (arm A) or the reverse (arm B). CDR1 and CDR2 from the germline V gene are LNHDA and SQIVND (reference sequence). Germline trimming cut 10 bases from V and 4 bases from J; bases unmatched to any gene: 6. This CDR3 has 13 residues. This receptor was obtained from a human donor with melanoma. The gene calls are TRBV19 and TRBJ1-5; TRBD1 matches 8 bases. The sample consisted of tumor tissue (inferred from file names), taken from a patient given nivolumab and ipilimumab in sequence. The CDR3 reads CAITGGWNQPQHF. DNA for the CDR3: TGTGCCATTACAGGGGGTTGGAATCAGCCCCAGCATTTT.